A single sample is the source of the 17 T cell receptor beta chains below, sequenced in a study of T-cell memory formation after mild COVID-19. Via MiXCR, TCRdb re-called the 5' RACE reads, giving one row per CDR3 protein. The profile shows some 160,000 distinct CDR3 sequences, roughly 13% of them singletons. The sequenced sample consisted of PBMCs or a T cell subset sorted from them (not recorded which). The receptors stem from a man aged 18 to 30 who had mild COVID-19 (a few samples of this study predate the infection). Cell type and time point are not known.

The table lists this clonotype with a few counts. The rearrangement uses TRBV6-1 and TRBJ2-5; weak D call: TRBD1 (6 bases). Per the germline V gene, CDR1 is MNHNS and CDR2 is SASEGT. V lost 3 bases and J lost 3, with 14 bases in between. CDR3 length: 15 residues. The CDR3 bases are TGTGCCAGCAGTGACAATCCCACAGGGAAAGAGACCCAGTACTTC. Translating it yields CASSDNPTGKETQYF.

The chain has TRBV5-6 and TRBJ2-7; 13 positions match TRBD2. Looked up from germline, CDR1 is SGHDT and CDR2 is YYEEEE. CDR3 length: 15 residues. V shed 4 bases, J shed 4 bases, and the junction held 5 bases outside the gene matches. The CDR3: CASSQGLAGAYEQYF. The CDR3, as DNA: TGTGCCAGCAGCCAAGGACTAGCGGGGGCGTACGAGCAGTACTTC.

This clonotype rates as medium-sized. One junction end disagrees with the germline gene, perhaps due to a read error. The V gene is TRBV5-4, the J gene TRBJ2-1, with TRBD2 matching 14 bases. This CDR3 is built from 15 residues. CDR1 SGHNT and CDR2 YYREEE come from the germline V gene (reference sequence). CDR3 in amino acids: CASSLGLAGDNEQFF. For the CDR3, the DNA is TGCGCCAGCAGCTTGGGACTAGCGGGGGACAATGAGCAGTTCTTC.

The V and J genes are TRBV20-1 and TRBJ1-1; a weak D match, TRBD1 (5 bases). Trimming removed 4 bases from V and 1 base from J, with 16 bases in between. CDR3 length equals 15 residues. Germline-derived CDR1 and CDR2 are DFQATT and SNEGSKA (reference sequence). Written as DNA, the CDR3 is TGCAGTGCTACCCCTCCCGGGGGTCGGAACACTGAAGCTTTCTTT. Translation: CSATPPGGRNTEAFF.

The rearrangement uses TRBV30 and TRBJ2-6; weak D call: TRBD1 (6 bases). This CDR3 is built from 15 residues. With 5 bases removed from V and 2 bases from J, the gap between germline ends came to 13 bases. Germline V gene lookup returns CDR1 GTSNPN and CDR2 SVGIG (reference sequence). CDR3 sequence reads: CAWREQGTGANVLTF. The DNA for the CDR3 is TGTGCCTGGCGCGAACAGGGCACTGGGGCCAACGTCCTGACTTTC.

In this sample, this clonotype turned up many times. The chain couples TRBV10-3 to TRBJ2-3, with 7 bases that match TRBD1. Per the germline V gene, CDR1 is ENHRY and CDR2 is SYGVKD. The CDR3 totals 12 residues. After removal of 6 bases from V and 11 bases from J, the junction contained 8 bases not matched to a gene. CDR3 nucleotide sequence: TGTGCCATCAGCCTGGACAGGCGACTGCAGTATTTT. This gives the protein CAISLDRRLQYF.

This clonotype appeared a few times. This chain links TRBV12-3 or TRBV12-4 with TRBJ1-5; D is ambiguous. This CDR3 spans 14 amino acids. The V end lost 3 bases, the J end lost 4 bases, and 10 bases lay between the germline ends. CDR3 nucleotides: TGTGCCAGCAGTTTCGCACAGAGGAATCAGCCCCAGCATTTT. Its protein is CASSFAQRNQPQHF.

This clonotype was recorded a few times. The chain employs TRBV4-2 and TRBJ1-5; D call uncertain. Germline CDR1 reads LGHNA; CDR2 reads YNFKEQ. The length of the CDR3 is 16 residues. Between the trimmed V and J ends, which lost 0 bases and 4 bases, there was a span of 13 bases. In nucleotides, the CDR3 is TGTGCCAGCAGCCAAGAAATCCGGAGTTTTAATCAGCCCCAGCATTTT. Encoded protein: CASSQEIRSFNQPQHF.

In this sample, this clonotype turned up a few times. The CDR3 here is CASSRSGVRETQYF. The CDR3, as DNA: TGTGCCAGCAGCCGCTCCGGGGTCCGAGAGACCCAGTACTTC. This rearrangement joins TRBV12-3 or TRBV12-4 to TRBJ2-5, with D maybe TRBD2 (5 bases). Trimming took 6 bases from V and 4 from J, leaving 15 bases between them. The CDR3 has 14 amino acids.

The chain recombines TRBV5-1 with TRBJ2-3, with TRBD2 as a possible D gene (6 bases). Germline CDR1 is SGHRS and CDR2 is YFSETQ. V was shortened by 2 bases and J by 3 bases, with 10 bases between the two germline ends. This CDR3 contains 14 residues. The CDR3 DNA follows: TGCGCCAGCAGCTTTAGAGGGAGGACAGATACGCAGTATTTT. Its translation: CASSFRGRTDTQYF.

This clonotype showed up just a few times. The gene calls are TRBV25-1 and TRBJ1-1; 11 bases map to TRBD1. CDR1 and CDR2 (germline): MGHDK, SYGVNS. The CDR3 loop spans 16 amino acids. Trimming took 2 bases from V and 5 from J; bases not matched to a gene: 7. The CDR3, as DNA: TGTGCCAGCAGTGAAGCCGGGACAGGGGGGGTGACTGAAGCTTTCTTT. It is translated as CASSEAGTGGVTEAFF.

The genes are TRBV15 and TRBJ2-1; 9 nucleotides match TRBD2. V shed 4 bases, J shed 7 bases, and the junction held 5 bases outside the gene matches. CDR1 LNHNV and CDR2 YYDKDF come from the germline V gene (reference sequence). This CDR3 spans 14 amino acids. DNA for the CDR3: TGTGCCACCAGCACACGGACTAGCGTAAATGAGCAGTTCTTC. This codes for CATSTRTSVNEQFF.

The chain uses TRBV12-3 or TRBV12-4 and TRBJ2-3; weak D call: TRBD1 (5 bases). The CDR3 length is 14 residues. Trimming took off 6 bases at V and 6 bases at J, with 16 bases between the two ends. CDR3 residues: CASSNDSPADTQYF. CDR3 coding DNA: TGTGCCAGCAGCAACGACAGCCCGGCGGATACGCAGTATTTT.

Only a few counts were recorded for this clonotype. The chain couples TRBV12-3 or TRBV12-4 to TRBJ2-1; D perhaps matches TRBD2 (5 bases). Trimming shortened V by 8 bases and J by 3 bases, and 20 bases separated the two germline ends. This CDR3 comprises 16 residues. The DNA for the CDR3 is TGTGCCAGCTCTCGACGAGGGCAGTACGGCTACAATGAGCAGTTCTTC. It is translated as CASSRRGQYGYNEQFF.

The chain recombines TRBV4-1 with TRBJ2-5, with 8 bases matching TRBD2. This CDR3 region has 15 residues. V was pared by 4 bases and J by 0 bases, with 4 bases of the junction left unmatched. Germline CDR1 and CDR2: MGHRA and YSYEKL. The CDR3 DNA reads TGCGCCAGCAGCCCGGGACTAGACTACCAAGAGACCCAGTACTTC. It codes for CASSPGLDYQETQYF.

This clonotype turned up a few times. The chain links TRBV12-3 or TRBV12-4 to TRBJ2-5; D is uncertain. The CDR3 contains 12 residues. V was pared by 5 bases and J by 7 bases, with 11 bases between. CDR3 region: CASSPQPRTQYF. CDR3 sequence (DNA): TGTGCCAGCAGTCCCCAACCACGGACCCAGTACTTC.

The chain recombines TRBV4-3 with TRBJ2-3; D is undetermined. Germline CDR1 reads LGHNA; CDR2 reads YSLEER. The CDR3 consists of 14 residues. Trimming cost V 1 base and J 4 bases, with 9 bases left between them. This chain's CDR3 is CASSQAWSSDTQYF. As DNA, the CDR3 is TGCGCCAGCAGCCAAGCGTGGAGCTCAGATACGCAGTATTTT.